A single sample gave rise to the 3 T cell receptor beta chains below, sequenced in a study of blood T cell repertoires in COVID-19. Clones were sequenced by immunoSEQ multiplex PCR, and TCRdb holds only the in-frame ones, with some missing. The sample yields about 70,000 clones, roughly 88% seen once. The sample taken for sequencing was peripheral blood. The receptors originated from a human donor in a cohort sampled during active COVID-19.

The chain has TRBV6-1 and TRBJ1-6; a weak D match, TRBD1 (5 bases). The CDR3 is made up of 15 amino acids. Germline CDR1 and CDR2: MNHNS and SASEGT. Trimming took 2 bases from V and 10 from J, leaving 15 bases between them. The CDR3, as DNA: TGTGCCAGCAGTGAATTCGGTGGTCAGGGCTCACCCCTCCACTTT. Its translation is CASSEFGGQGSPLHF.

The gene calls are TRBV6-5 and TRBJ2-1; 12 nucleotides line up with TRBD2. V dropped 0 bases and J dropped 8; count of bases not matched to a gene: 2. The CDR3 totals 15 residues. The germline gives CDR1 MNHEY, CDR2 SVGAGI. CDR3 nucleotide sequence: TGTGCCAGCAGTTACTCCGGGACTAGCGGGTATGAGCAGTTCTTC. Translated: CASSYSGTSGYEQFF.

The J gene is TRBJ2-1, the V gene TRBV19; TRBD1 aligns across 7 bases. The CDR3 spans 17 residues. Trimming at V came to 4 bases and at J to 8 bases, leaving 17 bases not matched to a gene. Germline assignment: CDR1 LNHDA and CDR2 SQIVND (reference sequence). CDR3 region: CASSTDGRDRSHHEQFF. Written as DNA, the CDR3 is TGTGCCAGTAGTACGGACGGCCGGGACAGATCCCACCATGAGCAGTTCTTC.